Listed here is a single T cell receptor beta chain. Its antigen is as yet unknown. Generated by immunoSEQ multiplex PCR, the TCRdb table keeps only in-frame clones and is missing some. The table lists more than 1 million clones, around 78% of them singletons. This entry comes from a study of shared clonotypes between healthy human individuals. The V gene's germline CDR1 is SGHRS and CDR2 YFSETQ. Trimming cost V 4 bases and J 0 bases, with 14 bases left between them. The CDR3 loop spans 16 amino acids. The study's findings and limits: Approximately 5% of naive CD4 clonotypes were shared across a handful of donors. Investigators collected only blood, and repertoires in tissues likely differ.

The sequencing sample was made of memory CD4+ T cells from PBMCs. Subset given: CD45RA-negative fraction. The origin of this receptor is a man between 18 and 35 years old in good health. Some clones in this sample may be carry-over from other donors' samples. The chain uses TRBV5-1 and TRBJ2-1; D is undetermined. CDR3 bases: TGCGCCAGCAGCGCCCTCCCCGCGGCCTCCTACAATGAGCAGTTCTTC. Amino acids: CASSALPAASYNEQFF.